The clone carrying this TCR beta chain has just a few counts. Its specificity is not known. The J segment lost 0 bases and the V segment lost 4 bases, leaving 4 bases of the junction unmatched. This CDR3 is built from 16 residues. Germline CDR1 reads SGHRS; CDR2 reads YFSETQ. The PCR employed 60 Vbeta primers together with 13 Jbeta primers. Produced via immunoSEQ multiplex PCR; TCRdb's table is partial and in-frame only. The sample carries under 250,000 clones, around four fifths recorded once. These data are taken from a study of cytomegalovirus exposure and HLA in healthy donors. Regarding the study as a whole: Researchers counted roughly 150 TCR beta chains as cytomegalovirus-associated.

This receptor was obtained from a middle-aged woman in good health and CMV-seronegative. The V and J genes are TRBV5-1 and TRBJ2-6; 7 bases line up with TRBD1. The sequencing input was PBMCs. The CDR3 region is CASSRGTASGANVLTF. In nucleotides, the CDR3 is TGCGCCAGCAGCCGAGGGACAGCCTCTGGGGCCAACGTCCTGACTTTC.